This TCR beta chain was observed in a study of blood T cell repertoires in COVID-19 (dated by TCRdb to 2020 to 2021). A note on the overall study: Collaborator samples came from the United States, Italy and Spain and covered acute and convalescent phases of COVID-19. The prospective study material was composed of cDNA or gDNA derived from T cells, B-cell-depleted T cells, or PBMCs. The dataset comprised deeply sampled blood TCRbeta repertoires from subjects exposed to, actively infected with, or recovered from COVID-19. The repertoires were released in a freely available public database meant as a resource for research on the immune response to SARS-CoV-2. Samples came from the ongoing ImmuneRACE study (first 160 participants) plus 1,254 subjects from 6 global collaborators. Sample metadata almost always included a de-identified subject ID, COVID-19 status, age in years and sex. Where HLA class I and class II types were available, the types were taken from metadata supplied by the sample provider, not from assay-based typing. General study outcomes and caveats: The amount of clinical and demographic metadata varied by source and participant and was provided uncurated.

The collaborating institutions used their own protocols to collect whole blood in K2EDTA tubes. For TCRbeta analysis, collaborators shipped samples as frozen whole blood, isolated PBMCs, or DNA extracted from either of those sample types. Remarks on this clone: There is no known antigen for this receptor. Base qualities were left out, and no much larger clone turns up one base away.

TCRbeta CDR3 regions were amplified from genomic DNA using the immunoSEQ Assay, a bias-controlled multiplex PCR. Regarding the original processing steps: The number of nucleated cells in each sample was estimated from the amplification of reference gene primers within the assay. To quantify the absolute abundance of each unique TCRbeta CDR3 rearrangement, sequence reads were collapsed and filtered. Productive Simpson clonality was computed per sample as the square root of Simpson's diversity index over productive rearrangements. What TCRdb holds here is the immuneACCESS table cut down to in-frame rearrangements. Part of the clones is not present; checked against another copy, under half of the missing clones reflect an unresolved V gene, and the others are unexplained. V and J calls and clone size come straight from that table; D and trimming were deduced from the DNA. The sample yields 380,000 or so clones; about 89% were counted once. The ten most abundant clones make up more than 0.95% of the sample.

The sequence derives from a man in his forties or fifties with acute or convalescent COVID-19. Sequenced sample: peripheral blood.

The nucleotide sequence is TGTGCCACCAACCCAGGGGGGTTCAATCAGCCCCAGCATTTT. This is translated as CATNPGGFNQPQHF. Recombination connected TRBV6-6 to TRBJ1-5, with TRBD1 identical over 7 junction bases. Including the terminal cysteine and phenylalanine, the CDR3 comprises 14 residues. The CDR3 DNA has 42 bases and is translated from base 1. The CDR1 and CDR2 encoded by the germline V gene (reference sequence) are MNHNY and SVGAGI. The germline V end is reduced by 10 bases and the J end by 3 bases; junction bases left unmatched: 9.